This entry lists 10 T cell receptor beta chains sequenced from one sample in a study of OX40 agonist ivuxolimab in advanced cancers. TCRdb keeps only in-frame clones here, not all; method: immunoSEQ multiplex PCR. Among 31,000 or so clones listed, 65% to 85% were seen once. Sequencing was performed on CD4+ or CD8+ T cells sorted from blood, taken in a trial of the OX40 agonist ivuxolimab. The receptors shown here come from an adult with an advanced solid tumor such as melanoma, head and neck, liver or kidney cancer.

CDR3 DNA sequence: TGCGCCAGCAGCTTGGAGGCAGGAGGGGAAAAACTGTTTTTT. Amino acid sequence: CASSLEAGGEKLFF. V usage is TRBV5-1 and J usage is TRBJ1-4, with D hard to call. The CDR3 extends over 14 amino acids. V lost 0 bases and J lost 8, with 11 bases in between. Germline CDR1 SGHRS, CDR2 YFSETQ.

The chain is built from TRBV7-9 and TRBJ2-5; a weak D match, TRBD2 (6 bases). The CDR3 is 15 amino acids. Looked up from germline, CDR1 is SEHNR and CDR2 is FQNEAQ (reference sequence). V lost 4 bases and J 5 bases, leaving 17 bases between the germline ends. CDR3 residues: CASSSTRDGGETQYF. The CDR3 DNA sequence: TGTGCCAGCAGCTCAACCCGGGACGGAGGGGAGACCCAGTACTTC.

The CDR3 is CASSQELPGGYNEQFF. DNA for the CDR3: TGCGCCAGCAGCCAAGAATTGCCGGGGGGATACAATGAGCAGTTCTTC. V usage is TRBV4-1 and J usage is TRBJ2-1, with 7 bases fitting TRBD2. The CDR3 totals 16 residues. Germline V lookup: CDR1 MGHRA, CDR2 YSYEKL. The ends lost 0 bases at V and 4 bases at J; junction bases unmatched: 6.

This clone appeared a single time. This sequence joins TRBV7-9 and TRBJ2-1; a weak D match, TRBD1 (6 bases). The V end was cut by 8 bases, the J end by 3 bases, with 11 bases between. The CDR3 runs to 13 residues. Germline lookup yields CDR1 SEHNR and CDR2 FQNEAQ (reference sequence). CDR3 coding DNA: TGTGCCAGCCTAAGGACAGTCTACAATGAGCAGTTCTTC. It is translated as CASLRTVYNEQFF. The full variable domain, in which reference TRBV7-9 and TRBJ2-1 provide the parts outside the CDR3, is DTGVSQNPRHKITKRGQNVTFRCDPISEHNRLYWYRQTLGQGPEFLTYFQNEAQLEKSRLLSDRFSAERPKGSFSTLEIQRTEQGDSAMYLCASLRTVYNEQFFGPGTRLTVL.

This chain uses TRBV5-6 with TRBJ2-3; unclear D gene. CDR3 length: 12 residues. Germline-derived CDR1 and CDR2 are SGHDT and YYEEEE. The germline V and J ends were trimmed by 2 bases and 5 bases, with 6 bases remaining between them. The CDR3 bases are TGTGCCAGCAGCTTCGAACTAGATACGCAGTATTTT. Amino acid sequence: CASSFELDTQYF.

This clone was counted once. The rearrangement joins TRBV4-2 to TRBJ2-7, with TRBD2 as a possible D gene (5 bases). This CDR3 comprises 15 residues. Trimming took off 0 bases at V and 4 bases at J, with 13 bases between the two ends. Germline assignment: CDR1 LGHNA and CDR2 YNFKEQ. The CDR3 sequence: CASSQDLDSDYEQYF. The CDR3 DNA reads as TGTGCCAGCAGCCAAGATTTGGACTCTGATTACGAGCAGTACTTC.

V is TRBV28 and J is TRBJ2-4, with D possibly being TRBD1 (5 bases). The CDR3 covers 14 residues. The germline V and J ends were trimmed by 3 bases and 6 bases, with 12 bases remaining between them. The germline V gene encodes CDR1 MDHEN and CDR2 SYDVKM. In DNA form, the CDR3 reads TGTGCCAGCAGTTTCGGAGTTAGGGGAAACATTCAGTACTTC. This codes for CASSFGVRGNIQYF.

This clone was seen just once. The gene calls are TRBV9 and TRBJ2-1, with D possibly being TRBD2 (6 bases). The CDR3 contains 16 residues. V dropped 4 bases and J dropped 4 bases, with 18 bases sitting between them. The germline V gene has CDR1 SGDLS and CDR2 YYNGEE. CDR3: CASSPGGSVGYNEQFF. In nucleotides, the CDR3 is TGTGCCAGCAGCCCCGGGGGTAGCGTGGGGTACAATGAGCAGTTCTTC. The full variable domain, its missing parts supplied by reference TRBV9 and TRBJ2-1, is DSGVTQTPKHLITATGQRVTLRCSPRSGDLSVYWYQQSLDQGLQFLIQYYNGEERAKGNILERFSAQQFPDLHSELNLSSLELGDSALYFCASSPGGSVGYNEQFFGPGTRLTVL.

The chain carries TRBV28 and TRBJ1-1; D unclear. The CDR3 runs 14 residues. The V and J ends lost 3 bases and 5 bases respectively, with 13 bases between them. Germline assignment: CDR1 MDHEN and CDR2 SYDVKM. Here the CDR3 DNA reads TGTGCCAGCAGTTTTAACTTAGGAGGGACTGAAGCTTTCTTT. Amino acids: CASSFNLGGTEAFF.

The V call is TRBV28, the J call TRBJ2-3, with no clear D. Germline lookup yields CDR1 MDHEN and CDR2 SYDVKM. Trimming removed 0 bases from V and 6 bases from J, with 16 bases in between. This CDR3 comprises 16 residues. CDR3 coding DNA: TGTGCCAGCAGTTTATGGATGGGCGGCATGACGGATACGCAGTATTTT. Amino acid sequence: CASSLWMGGMTDTQYF.